The clone carrying this T cell receptor beta chain was detected once. This sample was included in a study of blood T cell repertoires in COVID-19. Overall study context: Samples of COVID-19 (acute and convalescent) were obtained from the United States, Italy and Spain. Sources were T cells, B-cell-depleted T cells, or PBMCs; the material itself was cDNA or gDNA.

The data were produced by immunoSEQ multiplex PCR, yet TCRdb's version contains in-frame clones alone and is incomplete. The repertoire holds around 300,000 clones, 90% seen once, with about 1.7% in the top ten. The CDR3 extends over 14 amino acids. V lost 4 bases, J lost 1 base, and 10 bases lay in between. The V gene's germline CDR1 is MNHGY and CDR2 SVAAGI. This chain joins TRBV6-9 and TRBJ1-1, with D possibly matching TRBD1 (5 bases). This TCR was recovered from a woman aged 18 to 35 with acute COVID-19. Sequencing input: PBMCs or T cells enriched from blood (not recorded which). The CDR3 bases are TGTGCCAGCAGTTCAGGGCAAGGGAACACTGAAGCTTTCTTT. This codes for CASSSGQGNTEAFF.